The clone carrying this T cell receptor beta chain was seen once. The sample is drawn from a study of blood T cell repertoires in COVID-19. Data came from immunoSEQ multiplex PCR; TCRdb stores just in-frame clones and leaves some out. There are some 83,000 clones in the sample; roughly 90% occur only once, and approximately 2% lies in the top ten. CDR3 length: 14 residues. CDR1 is LGHDT and CDR2 is YNNKEL in the germline V gene (reference sequence). Trimming pared 1 base from V and 8 bases from J, leaving 11 bases between. The source is a man aged 45-65 years with acute or convalescent COVID-19. The material sequenced was peripheral blood. This chain joins TRBV3-1 (or the pseudogene TRBV3-2) and TRBJ1-4; D uncertain. CDR3 bases: TGTGCCAGCAGCCAAGGGAGGGTCGGGGAAAAACTGTTTTTT. As protein: CASSQGRVGEKLFF.